This entry lists 6 T cell receptor beta chains sequenced from one sample in a study of blood T cell repertoires in COVID-19. The data were produced by immunoSEQ multiplex PCR, yet TCRdb's version contains in-frame clones alone and is incomplete. The profile shows a few hundred thousand clones, around nine tenths of them singletons. Sequenced material: peripheral blood. All receptors derive from a woman aged 30 to 39 with COVID-19, enrolled during active disease.

The rearrangement uses TRBV5-5 and TRBJ1-5, with D perhaps TRBD1 (5 bases). Trimming removed 4 bases from V and 4 bases from J, with 15 bases in between. The CDR3 is made up of 15 amino acids. Germline lookup yields CDR1 SGHKS and CDR2 YYEKEE (reference sequence). The CDR3 protein is CASSAVAGTNQPQHF. CDR3 nucleotides: TGTGCCAGCAGCGCCGTGGCAGGGACTAATCAGCCCCAGCATTTT.

The V gene is TRBV25-1, the J gene TRBJ2-7, with unresolved D. This CDR3 region has 13 residues. In germline, CDR1 is MGHDK, CDR2 SYGVNS. Trimming pared 2 bases from V and 4 bases from J, leaving 9 bases between. For the CDR3, the DNA is TGTGCCAGCAGTGAAGAGGAAGGATACGAGCAGTACTTC. Amino acids: CASSEEEGYEQYF.

The CDR3 coding sequence is TGTGCCAGTAAACCTACAGGTCCTTTAACCAAAAACATTCAGTACTTC. Translating gives CASKPTGPLTKNIQYF. V and J are TRBV27 and TRBJ2-4; D perhaps matches TRBD1 (5 bases). V lost 9 bases and J 2 bases, leaving 20 bases between the germline ends. The CDR3 covers 16 residues. The V gene's germline CDR1 is MNHEY and CDR2 SMNVEV (reference sequence).

The gene calls are TRBV10-1 and TRBJ1-1, with 7 bases identical to TRBD1. The CDR3 sequence is 13 residues long. CDR1 is WNHNN and CDR2 is SYGVQD in the germline V gene (reference sequence). Germline trimming cut 5 bases from V and 4 bases from J; bases unmatched to any gene: 4. The CDR3, as DNA: TGCGCCAGCAGTCCTGACAGGGTCACTGAAGCTTTCTTT. Protein product: CASSPDRVTEAFF.

This chain links TRBV30 with TRBJ1-2; TRBD1 matches at 8 bases. Trimming took 5 bases from V and 8 from J; bases not matched to a gene: 4. This CDR3 comprises 11 residues. CDR1 GTSNPN and CDR2 SVGIG come from the germline V gene (reference sequence). The CDR3 nucleotides are TGTGCCTGGGACAGGGGCTTGGGCTACACCTTC. It encodes CAWDRGLGYTF.

The gene calls are TRBV11-2 and TRBJ2-7; TRBD1 might be the D (6 bases). V was pared by 1 base and J by 2 bases, with 15 bases between. The V gene's germline CDR1 is SGHAT and CDR2 FQNNGV. This CDR3 comprises 16 residues. The CDR3: CASSLGRTEKTYEQYF. CDR3 in DNA: TGTGCCAGCAGCTTAGGTAGGACAGAGAAGACCTACGAGCAGTACTTC.